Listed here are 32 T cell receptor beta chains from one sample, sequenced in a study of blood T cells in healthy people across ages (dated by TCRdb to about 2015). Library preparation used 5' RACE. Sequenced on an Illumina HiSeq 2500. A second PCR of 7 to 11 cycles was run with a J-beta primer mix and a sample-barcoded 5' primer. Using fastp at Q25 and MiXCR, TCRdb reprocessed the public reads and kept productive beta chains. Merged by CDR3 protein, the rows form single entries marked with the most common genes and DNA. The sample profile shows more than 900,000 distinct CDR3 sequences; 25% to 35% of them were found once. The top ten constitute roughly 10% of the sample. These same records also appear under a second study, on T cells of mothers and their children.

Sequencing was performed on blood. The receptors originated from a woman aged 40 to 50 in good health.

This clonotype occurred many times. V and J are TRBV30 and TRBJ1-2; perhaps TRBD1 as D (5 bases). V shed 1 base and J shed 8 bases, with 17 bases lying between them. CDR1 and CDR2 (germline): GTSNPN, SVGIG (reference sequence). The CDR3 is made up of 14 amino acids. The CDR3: CAWSELPGRRGYTF. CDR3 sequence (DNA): TGTGCCTGGAGTGAACTACCAGGGCGCAGGGGCTACACCTTC.

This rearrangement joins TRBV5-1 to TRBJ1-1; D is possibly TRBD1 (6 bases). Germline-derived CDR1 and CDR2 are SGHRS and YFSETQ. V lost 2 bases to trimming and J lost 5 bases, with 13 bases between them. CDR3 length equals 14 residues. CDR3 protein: CASSFTGMGTEAFF. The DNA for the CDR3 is TGCGCCAGCAGCTTTACAGGGATGGGGACTGAAGCTTTCTTT.

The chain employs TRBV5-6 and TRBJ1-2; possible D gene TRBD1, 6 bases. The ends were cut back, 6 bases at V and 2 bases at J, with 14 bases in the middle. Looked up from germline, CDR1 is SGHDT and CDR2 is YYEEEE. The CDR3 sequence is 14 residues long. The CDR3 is CASTAKGQNYGYTF. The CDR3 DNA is TGTGCCAGCACCGCGAAAGGACAGAACTATGGCTACACCTTC.

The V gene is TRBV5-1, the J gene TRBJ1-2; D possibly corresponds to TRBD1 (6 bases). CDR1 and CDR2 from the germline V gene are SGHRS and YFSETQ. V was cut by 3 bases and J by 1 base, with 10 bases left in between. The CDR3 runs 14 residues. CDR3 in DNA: TGCGCCAGCAGCTACGACAGGAGTAACTATGGCTACACCTTC. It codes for CASSYDRSNYGYTF.

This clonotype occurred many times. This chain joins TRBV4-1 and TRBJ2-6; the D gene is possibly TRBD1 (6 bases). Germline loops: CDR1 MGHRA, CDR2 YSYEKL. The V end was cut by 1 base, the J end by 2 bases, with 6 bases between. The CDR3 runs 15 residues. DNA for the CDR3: TGCGCCAGCAGCCAAGCAGGGGCTGGGGCCAACGTCCTGACTTTC. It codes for CASSQAGAGANVLTF.

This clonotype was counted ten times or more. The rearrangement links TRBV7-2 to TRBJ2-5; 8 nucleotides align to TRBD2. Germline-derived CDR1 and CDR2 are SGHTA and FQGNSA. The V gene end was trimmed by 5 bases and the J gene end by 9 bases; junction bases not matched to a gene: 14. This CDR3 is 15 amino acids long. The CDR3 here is CASSQIAGREYPQYF. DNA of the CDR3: TGTGCCAGCAGCCAAATAGCGGGGAGGGAGTACCCCCAGTACTTC. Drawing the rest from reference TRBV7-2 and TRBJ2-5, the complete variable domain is GAGVSQSPSNKVTEKGKDVELRCDPISGHTALYWYRQSLGQGLEFLIYFQGNSAPDKSGLPSDRFSAERTGGSVSTLTIQRTQQEDSAVYLCASSQIAGREYPQYFGPGTRLLVL.

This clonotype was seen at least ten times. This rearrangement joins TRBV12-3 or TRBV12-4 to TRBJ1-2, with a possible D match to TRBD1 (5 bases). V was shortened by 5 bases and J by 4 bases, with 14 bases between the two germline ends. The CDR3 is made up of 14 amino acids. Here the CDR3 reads CASSPGTDGYGYTF. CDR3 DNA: TGTGCCAGCAGTCCGGGGACTGACGGCTATGGCTACACCTTC.

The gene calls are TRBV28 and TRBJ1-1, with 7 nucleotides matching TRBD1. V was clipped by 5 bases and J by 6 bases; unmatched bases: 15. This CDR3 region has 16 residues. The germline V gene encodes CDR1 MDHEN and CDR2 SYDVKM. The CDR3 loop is CASSPPTGAERSEAFF. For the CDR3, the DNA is TGTGCCAGCAGTCCCCCCACAGGGGCAGAGCGGTCTGAAGCTTTCTTT. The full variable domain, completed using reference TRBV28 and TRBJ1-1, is DVKVTQSSRYLVKRTGEKVFLECVQDMDHENMFWYRQDPGLGLRLIYFSYDVKMKEKGDIPEGYSVSREKKERFSLILESASTNQTSMYLCASSPPTGAERSEAFFGQGTRLTVV.

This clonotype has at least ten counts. CDR3 amino acids: CATSDPRETQYF. CDR3 in DNA: TGTGCCACCAGCGATCCCAGGGAGACCCAGTACTTC. The rearrangement uses TRBV15 and TRBJ2-5; no definite D call. Germline V gene sequence: CDR1 LNHNV, CDR2 YYDKDF (reference sequence). The V end was cut by 5 bases, the J end by 5 bases, with 9 bases between. There are 12 residues in the CDR3.

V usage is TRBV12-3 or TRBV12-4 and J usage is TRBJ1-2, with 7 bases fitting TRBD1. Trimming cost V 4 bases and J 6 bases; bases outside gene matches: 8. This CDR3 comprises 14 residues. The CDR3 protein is CASSYPTGNNGYTF. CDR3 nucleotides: TGTGCCAGCAGTTATCCGACAGGGAATAATGGCTACACCTTC.

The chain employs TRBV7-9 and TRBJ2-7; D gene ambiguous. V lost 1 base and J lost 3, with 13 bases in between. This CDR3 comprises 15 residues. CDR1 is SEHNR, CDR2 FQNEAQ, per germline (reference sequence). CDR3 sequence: CASSLDLGPFYEQYF. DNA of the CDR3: TGTGCCAGCAGCTTAGATCTAGGGCCTTTCTACGAGCAGTACTTC. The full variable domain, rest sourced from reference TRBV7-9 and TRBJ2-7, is DTGVSQNPRHKITKRGQNVTFRCDPISEHNRLYWYRQTLGQGPEFLTYFQNEAQLEKSRLLSDRFSAERPKGSFSTLEIQRTEQGDSAMYLCASSLDLGPFYEQYFGPGTRLTVT.

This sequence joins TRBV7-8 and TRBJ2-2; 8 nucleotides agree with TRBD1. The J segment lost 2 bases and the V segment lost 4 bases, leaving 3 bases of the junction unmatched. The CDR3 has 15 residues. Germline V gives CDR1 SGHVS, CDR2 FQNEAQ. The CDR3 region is CASSSDRVNTGELFF. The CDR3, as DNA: TGTGCCAGCAGCTCGGACAGGGTCAACACCGGGGAGCTGTTTTTT.

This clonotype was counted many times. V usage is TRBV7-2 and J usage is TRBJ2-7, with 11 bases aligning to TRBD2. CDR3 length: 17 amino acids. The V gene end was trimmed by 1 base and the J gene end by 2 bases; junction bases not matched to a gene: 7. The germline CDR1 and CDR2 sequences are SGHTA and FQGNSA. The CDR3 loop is CASSLGKTSGATYEQYF. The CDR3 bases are TGTGCCAGCAGCTTAGGCAAGACTAGCGGGGCAACCTACGAGCAGTACTTC.

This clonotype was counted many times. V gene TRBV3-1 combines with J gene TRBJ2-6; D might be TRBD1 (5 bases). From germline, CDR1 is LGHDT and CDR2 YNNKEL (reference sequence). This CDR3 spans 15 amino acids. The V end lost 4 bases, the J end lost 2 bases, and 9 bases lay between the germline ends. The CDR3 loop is CASSPRVAGANVLTF. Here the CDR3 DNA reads TGTGCCAGCAGCCCCAGGGTTGCTGGGGCCAACGTCCTGACTTTC.

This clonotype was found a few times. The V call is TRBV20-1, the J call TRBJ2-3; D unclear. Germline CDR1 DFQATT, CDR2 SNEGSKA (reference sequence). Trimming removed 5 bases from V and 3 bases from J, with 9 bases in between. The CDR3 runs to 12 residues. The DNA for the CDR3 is TGCAGTGCTCCCGACTCAACAGATACGCAGTATTTT. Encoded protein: CSAPDSTDTQYF.

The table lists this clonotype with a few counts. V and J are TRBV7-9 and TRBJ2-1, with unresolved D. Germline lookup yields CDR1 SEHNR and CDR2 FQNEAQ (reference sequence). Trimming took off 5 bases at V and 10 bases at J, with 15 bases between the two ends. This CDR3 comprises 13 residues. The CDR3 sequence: CASSSSRLGEQFF. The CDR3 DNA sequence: TGTGCCAGCAGCAGCTCTCGGCTCGGGGAGCAGTTCTTC.

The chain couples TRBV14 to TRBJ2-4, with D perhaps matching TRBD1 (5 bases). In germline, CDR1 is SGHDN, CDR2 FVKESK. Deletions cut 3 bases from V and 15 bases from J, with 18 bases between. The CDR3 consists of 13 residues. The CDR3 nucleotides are TGTGCCAGCAGCCAGTATGACAGCTACGAGCGGTACTTC. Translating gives CASSQYDSYERYF.

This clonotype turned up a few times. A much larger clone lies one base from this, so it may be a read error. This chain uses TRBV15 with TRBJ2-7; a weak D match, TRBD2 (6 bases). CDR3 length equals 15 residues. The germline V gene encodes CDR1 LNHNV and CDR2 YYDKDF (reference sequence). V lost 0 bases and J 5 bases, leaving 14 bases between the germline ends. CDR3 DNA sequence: TGTGCCACCAGCAGAGAGGGGAGGACTGGGGACGAGCAGTACTTC. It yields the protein CATSREGRTGDEQYF. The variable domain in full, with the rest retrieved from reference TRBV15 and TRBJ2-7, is DAMVIQNPRYQVTQFGKPVTLSCSQTLNHNVMYWYQQKSSQAPKLLFHYYDKDFNNEADTPDNFQSRRPNTSFCFLDIRSPGLGDTAMYLCATSREGRTGDEQYFGPGTRLTVT.

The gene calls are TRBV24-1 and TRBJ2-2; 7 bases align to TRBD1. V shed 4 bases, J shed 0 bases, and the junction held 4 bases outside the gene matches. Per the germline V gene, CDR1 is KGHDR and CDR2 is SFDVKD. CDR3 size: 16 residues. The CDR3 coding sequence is TGTGCCACCAGTGACCCCGGGACAGCGAACACCGGGGAGCTGTTTTTT. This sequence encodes CATSDPGTANTGELFF.

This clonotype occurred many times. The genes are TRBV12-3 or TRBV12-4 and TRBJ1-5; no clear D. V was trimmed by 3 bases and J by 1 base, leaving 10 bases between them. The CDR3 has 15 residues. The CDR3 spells CASSFMGVSNQPQHF. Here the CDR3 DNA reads TGTGCCAGCAGTTTCATGGGTGTCAGCAATCAGCCCCAGCATTTT.

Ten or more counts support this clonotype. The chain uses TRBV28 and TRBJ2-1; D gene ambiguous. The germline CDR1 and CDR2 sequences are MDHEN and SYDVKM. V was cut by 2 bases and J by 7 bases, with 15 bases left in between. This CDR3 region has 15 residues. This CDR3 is CASSLRRTRRNEQFF. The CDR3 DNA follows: TGTGCCAGCAGTTTACGCCGTACCCGACGGAATGAGCAGTTCTTC.

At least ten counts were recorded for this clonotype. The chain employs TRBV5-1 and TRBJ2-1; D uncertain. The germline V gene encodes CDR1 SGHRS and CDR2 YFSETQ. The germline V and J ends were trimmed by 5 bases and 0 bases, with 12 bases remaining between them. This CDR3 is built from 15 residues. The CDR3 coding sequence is TGCGCCAGCAGAGTCGACGGTAGCTCCTACAATGAGCAGTTCTTC. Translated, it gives CASRVDGSSYNEQFF.

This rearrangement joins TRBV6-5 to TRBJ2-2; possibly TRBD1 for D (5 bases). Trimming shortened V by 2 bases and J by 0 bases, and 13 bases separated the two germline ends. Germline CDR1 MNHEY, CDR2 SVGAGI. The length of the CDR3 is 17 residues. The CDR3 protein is CASSYGAAPANTGELFF. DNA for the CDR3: TGTGCCAGCAGTTACGGGGCAGCCCCTGCGAACACCGGGGAGCTGTTTTTT.

The DNA for the CDR3 is TGTGCCAGCAGCCAAAGGACAGGCTACGAGCAGTACTTC. Translated: CASSQRTGYEQYF. V and J are TRBV3-1 and TRBJ2-7; 7 bases fit TRBD1. This CDR3 has 13 residues. The germline V gene has CDR1 LGHDT and CDR2 YNNKEL (reference sequence). J was trimmed by 3 bases and V by 2 bases; bases with no gene match: 1.

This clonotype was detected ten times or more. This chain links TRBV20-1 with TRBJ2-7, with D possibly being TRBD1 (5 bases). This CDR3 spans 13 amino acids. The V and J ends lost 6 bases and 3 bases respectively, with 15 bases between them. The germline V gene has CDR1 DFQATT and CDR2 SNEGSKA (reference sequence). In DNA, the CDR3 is TGCAGTGCCAATTCAGGGTTTTTCTACGAGCAGTACTTC. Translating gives CSANSGFFYEQYF.

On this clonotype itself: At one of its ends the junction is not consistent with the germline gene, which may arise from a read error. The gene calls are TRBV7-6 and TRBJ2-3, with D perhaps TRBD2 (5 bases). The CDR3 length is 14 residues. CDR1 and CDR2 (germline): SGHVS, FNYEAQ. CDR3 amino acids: CASSLSRTTDTQYF. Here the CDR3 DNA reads TGTGCTAGCAGCTTATCAAGGACTACAGATACGCAGTATTTT. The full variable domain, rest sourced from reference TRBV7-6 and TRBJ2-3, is GAGVSQSPRYKVTKRGQDVALRCDPISGHVSLYWYRQALGQGPEFLTYFNYEAQQDKSGLPNDRFSAERPEGSISTLTIQRTEQRDSAMYRCASSLSRTTDTQYFGPGTRLTVL.

CDR3 sequence: CASGLGGNYEQYF. CDR3 sequence (DNA): TGTGCCAGCGGCCTTGGGGGGAACTACGAGCAGTACTTC. The chain combines TRBV6-1 with TRBJ2-7; D may be TRBD2 (6 bases). This CDR3 spans 13 amino acids. Germline V CDR1 and CDR2: MNHNS, SASEGT. V gave up 8 bases and J gave up 3 bases, with 14 bases separating them.

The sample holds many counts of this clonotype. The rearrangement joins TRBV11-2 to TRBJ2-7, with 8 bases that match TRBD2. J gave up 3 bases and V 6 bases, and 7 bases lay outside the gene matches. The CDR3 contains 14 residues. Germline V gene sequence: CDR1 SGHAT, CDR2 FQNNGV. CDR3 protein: CASSPGLEVYEQYF. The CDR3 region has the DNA TGTGCCAGCAGTCCGGGACTAGAGGTCTACGAGCAGTACTTC.

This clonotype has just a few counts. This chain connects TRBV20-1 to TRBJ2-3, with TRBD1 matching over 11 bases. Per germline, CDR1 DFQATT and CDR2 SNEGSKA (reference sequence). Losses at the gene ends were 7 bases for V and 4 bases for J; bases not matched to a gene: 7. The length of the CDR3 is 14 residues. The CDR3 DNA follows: TGCAGTGTCGGGAGGACAGGGGGCGCAGATACGCAGTATTTT. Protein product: CSVGRTGGADTQYF.

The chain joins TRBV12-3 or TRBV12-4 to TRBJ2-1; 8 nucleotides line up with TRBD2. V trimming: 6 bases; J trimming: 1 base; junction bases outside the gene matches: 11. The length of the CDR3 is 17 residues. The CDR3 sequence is CASSPGSGSGSYNEQFF. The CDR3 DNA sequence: TGTGCCAGCAGCCCAGGAAGCGGGAGTGGGTCCTACAATGAGCAGTTCTTC.

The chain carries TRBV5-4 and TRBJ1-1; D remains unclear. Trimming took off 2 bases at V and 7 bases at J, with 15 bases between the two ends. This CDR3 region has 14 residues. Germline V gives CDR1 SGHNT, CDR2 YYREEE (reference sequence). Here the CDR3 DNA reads TGTGCCAGCAGCTTTCGGGGTAGTAGAGATGAAGCTTTCTTT. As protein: CASSFRGSRDEAFF.

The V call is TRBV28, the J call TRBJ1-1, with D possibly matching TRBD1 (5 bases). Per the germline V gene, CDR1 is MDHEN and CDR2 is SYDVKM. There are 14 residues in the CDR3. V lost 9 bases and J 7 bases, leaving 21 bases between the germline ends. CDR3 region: CASPPGHQVIEAFF. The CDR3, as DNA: TGTGCCAGTCCACCCGGACATCAAGTCATTGAAGCTTTCTTT.